A single sample gave rise to the 18 T cell receptor beta chains below, sequenced in a study of blood T cell repertoires in COVID-19. Clones were read by immunoSEQ multiplex PCR, and TCRdb kept only the in-frame ones, dropping some. The sample lists nearly 250,000 clones, around four fifths occurring once. The sequencing input was peripheral blood. The receptors were gathered from a woman older than 75 with acute or convalescent COVID-19.

The rearrangement joins TRBV5-1 to TRBJ1-6; the D is unclear. The V end lost 0 bases, the J end lost 6 bases, and 7 bases lay between the germline ends. This CDR3 is 14 amino acids long. Germline V CDR1 and CDR2: SGHRS, YFSETQ. CDR3 loop: CASSLGQANSPLHF. In DNA form, the CDR3 reads TGCGCCAGCAGCTTGGGGCAGGCTAATTCACCCCTCCACTTT. Using reference TRBV5-1 and TRBJ1-6 for the parts outside the CDR3, the full variable domain is KAGVTQTPRYLIKTRGQQVTLSCSPISGHRSVSWYQQTPGQGLQFLFEYFSETQRNKGNFPGRFSGRQFSNSRSEMNVSTLELGDSALYLCASSLGQANSPLHFGNGTRLTVT.

This clone was observed a few times. The chain couples TRBV28 to TRBJ1-5, with D possibly being TRBD1 (5 bases). The CDR3 runs to 15 residues. V lost 5 bases and J lost 7, with 18 bases in between. Germline CDR1 MDHEN, CDR2 SYDVKM. As DNA, the CDR3 is TGTGCCAGCAGTGATGCAGGGCAGGTAGGACAGCCCCAGCATTTT. Amino acid sequence: CASSDAGQVGQPQHF.

The chain couples TRBV5-4 to TRBJ2-7; 9 positions match TRBD1. The CDR3 covers 12 residues. The V and J ends lost 4 bases and 9 bases, in that order; junction bases with no gene match: 5. Looked up from germline, CDR1 is SGHNT and CDR2 is YYREEE (reference sequence). The CDR3 DNA is TGTGCCAGCAGCGAGGACAGGGGAGGGCAGTACTTC. This codes for CASSEDRGGQYF. Based on the CDR3 plus reference TRBV5-4 and TRBJ2-7, the full variable domain is ETGVTQSPTHLIKTRGQQVTLRCSSQSGHNTVSWYQQALGQGPQFIFQYYREEENGRGNFPPRFSGLQFPNYSSELNVNALELDDSALYLCASSEDRGGQYFGPGTRLTVT.

This clone was detected only once. The V call is TRBV7-2, the J call TRBJ1-1; 8 positions match TRBD1. CDR3 length: 15 amino acids. The V and J ends lost 4 bases and 4 bases, in that order; junction bases with no gene match: 8. Germline values: CDR1 SGHTA, CDR2 FQGNSA. CDR3 DNA sequence: TGTGCCAGCAGCTATTCAGGGGGCTTGGGCACTGAAGCTTTCTTT. This sequence encodes CASSYSGGLGTEAFF.

This chain connects TRBV11-2 to TRBJ2-2, with D unresolved. Trimming cost V 8 bases and J 4 bases, with 20 bases left between them. Per the germline V gene, CDR1 is SGHAT and CDR2 is FQNNGV. The CDR3 runs to 16 residues. The CDR3 sequence: CASAFLPGSATGELFF. In nucleotides, the CDR3 is TGTGCCAGCGCCTTCCTACCGGGTAGTGCCACCGGGGAGCTGTTTTTT. Combining the CDR3 with reference TRBV11-2 and TRBJ2-2 gives the whole variable domain EAGVAQSPRYKIIEKRQSVAFWCNPISGHATLYWYQQILGQGPKLLIQFQNNGVVDDSQLPKDRFSAERLKGVDSTLKIQPAKLEDSAVYLCASAFLPGSATGELFFGEGSRLTVL.

The V and J genes are TRBV21-1 and TRBJ1-5. TRBV21-1 is listed as a pseudogene. The CDR3 is 16 amino acids. The CDR3 DNA reads TGTGCCAGCAGCCAAAGTATGTACTTCTTTAATCAGCCCCAGCATTTT. Its protein product is CASSQSMYFFNQPQHF.

The rearrangement links TRBV29-1 to TRBJ1-2, with 7 nucleotides matching TRBD1. The V gene end was trimmed by 6 bases and the J gene end by 0 bases; junction bases not matched to a gene: 10. The CDR3 contains 15 residues. Germline loops: CDR1 SQVTM, CDR2 ANQGSEA. The chain's CDR3 is CSVSSGQTANYGYTF. Written as DNA, the CDR3 is TGCAGCGTGAGTTCGGGACAGACAGCTAACTATGGCTACACCTTC.

This clone was detected once. The J gene is TRBJ2-2, the V gene TRBV7-2; 8 bases align to TRBD1. Germline V gene lookup returns CDR1 SGHTA and CDR2 FQGNSA. V was clipped by 0 bases and J by 0 bases; unmatched bases: 6. This CDR3 has 18 residues. CDR3 loop: CASSLAQGQGANTGELFF. The CDR3 bases are TGTGCCAGCAGCTTAGCCCAAGGACAGGGCGCGAACACCGGGGAGCTGTTTTTT. Full variable domain (outside the CDR3, taken from reference TRBV7-2 and TRBJ2-2): GAGVSQSPSNKVTEKGKDVELRCDPISGHTALYWYRQSLGQGLEFLIYFQGNSAPDKSGLPSDRFSAERTGGSVSTLTIQRTQQEDSAVYLCASSLAQGQGANTGELFFGEGSRLTVL.

The rearrangement joins TRBV2 to TRBJ2-7; 11 nucleotides agree with TRBD2. J was trimmed by 2 bases and V by 10 bases; bases with no gene match: 4. Germline loops: CDR1 SNHLY, CDR2 FYNNEI. This CDR3 is 13 amino acids long. For the CDR3, the DNA is TGTGCCACTTTGACTAGCGGGACCTACGAGCAGTACTTC. Its translation is CATLTSGTYEQYF.

The rearrangement uses TRBV6-5 and TRBJ1-5, with 7 bases that match TRBD1. CDR1 and CDR2 from the germline V gene are MNHEY and SVGAGI. The CDR3 has 13 amino acids. The trim removed 6 bases at V and 3 bases at J, leaving 2 bases unmatched. The CDR3, as DNA: TGTGCCAGCAGGGACAGGATCAATCAGCCCCAGCATTTT. Encoded protein: CASRDRINQPQHF.

The V gene is TRBV19, the J gene TRBJ2-7; a weak D match, TRBD1 (6 bases). V dropped 4 bases and J dropped 5 bases, with 9 bases sitting between them. Germline CDR1 reads LNHDA; CDR2 reads SQIVND (reference sequence). This CDR3 contains 12 residues. As DNA, the CDR3 is TGTGCCAGTAGTACAGGGGTTCACGAGCAGTACTTC. This sequence encodes CASSTGVHEQYF.

The gene calls are TRBV29-1 and TRBJ1-2, with 11 nucleotides matching TRBD1. This CDR3 spans 14 amino acids. The V gene end was trimmed by 6 bases and the J gene end by 6 bases; junction bases not matched to a gene: 9. From germline, CDR1 is SQVTM and CDR2 ANQGSEA. The CDR3: CSVERTGGAHGYTF. CDR3 sequence (DNA): TGCAGCGTGGAAAGGACAGGGGGCGCACATGGCTACACCTTC.

The chain uses TRBV18 and TRBJ2-5, with D possibly TRBD2 on 6 matching bases. The CDR3 covers 14 residues. The V end was cut by 1 base, the J end by 5 bases, with 11 bases between. Germline lookup yields CDR1 KGHSH and CDR2 LQKENI. The CDR3 bases are TGTGCCAGCTCACCACGCTTAGCGGTGGAGACCCAGTACTTC. Translated: CASSPRLAVETQYF. Full variable domain (missing parts from reference TRBV18 and TRBJ2-5): NAGVMQNPRHLVRRRGQEARLRCSPMKGHSHVYWYRQLPEEGLKFMVYLQKENIIDESGMPKERFSAEFPKEGPSILRIQQVVRGDSAAYFCASSPRLAVETQYFGPGTRLLVL.

The chain links TRBV3-1 (or the pseudogene TRBV3-2) to TRBJ2-7; 7 nucleotides line up with TRBD2. CDR1 is LGHDT, CDR2 YNNKEL, per germline (reference sequence). The CDR3 consists of 16 residues. J lost 4 bases, V lost 4 bases, and 13 bases had no gene match. The chain's CDR3 is CASSPIGSQRGYEQYF. The CDR3, as DNA: TGTGCCAGCAGCCCAATAGGGTCCCAGCGGGGATACGAGCAGTACTTC.

The chain couples TRBV18 to TRBJ2-7, with 8 bases lining up with TRBD1. The CDR3 sequence is 14 residues long. Germline trimming cut 0 bases from V and 6 bases from J; bases unmatched to any gene: 4. CDR1 and CDR2 from the germline V gene are KGHSH and LQKENI. The CDR3: CASSPPDRAGEQYF. The CDR3 DNA reads as TGTGCCAGCTCACCACCGGACAGGGCTGGCGAGCAGTACTTC.

V is TRBV18 and J is TRBJ2-1, with 7 bases aligning to TRBD2. This CDR3 region has 15 residues. CDR1 is KGHSH and CDR2 is LQKENI in the germline V gene. With 3 bases clipped from V and 2 bases from J, the junction kept 4 bases outside the gene matches. This CDR3 reads CASSPPSGPYNEQFF. The CDR3 coding sequence is TGTGCCAGCTCACCGCCTAGCGGTCCCTACAATGAGCAGTTCTTC.

The gene calls are TRBV6-5 and TRBJ2-3, with TRBD2 matching 13 bases. Per germline, CDR1 MNHEY and CDR2 SVGAGI. V shed 5 bases and J 5 bases; nucleotides not matched to a gene: 4. The CDR3 is made up of 15 amino acids. CDR3 DNA sequence: TGTGCCAGCAGTACCGGGACTAGCGGGGTAGATACGCAGTATTTT. Protein product: CASSTGTSGVDTQYF.

This clone was counted between two and nine times. The chain combines TRBV19 with TRBJ1-2; maybe TRBD1 (5 bases). V was shortened by 6 bases and J by 2 bases, with 10 bases between the two germline ends. Per germline, CDR1 LNHDA and CDR2 SQIVND (reference sequence). The CDR3 runs to 13 residues. Here the CDR3 DNA reads TGTGCCAGTAGGCGGGACGGGAACTATGGCTACACCTTC. Amino acids: CASRRDGNYGYTF.